Each of the 19 T cell receptor beta chains below was sequenced from the same sample in a study of spatial heterogeneity in lung cancer. Time point in this sample: sample taken at primary tumor resection. Sequencing was performed on whole RNA extracted from tumor and nontumor lung tissue, or from frozen PBMC, and the material was left unsorted. In TCRdb, the 5' RACE reads were re-called with MiXCR into one record per CDR3 protein. The table shows 80,000 to 95,000 distinct CDR3 sequences, with over 8.5% occurring only once. This specimen was PBMCs, taken at surgery. Every receptor here comes from a male donor with early-stage non-small cell lung cancer.

CDR3 in amino acids: CSVWTASGSYEQYF. CDR3 DNA sequence: TGCAGCGTTTGGACAGCTTCAGGCTCCTACGAGCAGTACTTC. The chain uses TRBV29-1 and TRBJ2-7, with D perhaps TRBD1 (6 bases). This CDR3 comprises 14 residues. Germline V gives CDR1 SQVTM, CDR2 ANQGSEA. Trimming pared 5 bases from V and 0 bases from J, leaving 14 bases between.

The table lists this clonotype with many counts. V gene TRBV6-5 combines with J gene TRBJ1-2; maybe TRBD1 (5 bases). Trimming shortened V by 0 bases and J by 3 bases, and 8 bases separated the two germline ends. This CDR3 is 14 amino acids long. The germline gives CDR1 MNHEY, CDR2 SVGAGI. The CDR3 here is CASSYSARDYGYTF. CDR3 in DNA: TGTGCCAGCAGTTACTCAGCCAGGGACTATGGCTACACCTTC.

This clonotype was seen at least ten times. The chain joins TRBV6-5 to TRBJ2-1; D may correspond to TRBD1 or TRBD2 (5 bases each). CDR1 MNHEY and CDR2 SVGAGI come from the germline V gene. The CDR3 is 11 amino acids. V was shortened by 2 bases and J by 12 bases, with 8 bases between the two germline ends. CDR3 sequence reads: CASSYMGVQFF. The CDR3 DNA is TGTGCCAGCAGTTACATGGGGGTGCAGTTCTTC.

This clonotype was seen many times. V usage is TRBV30 and J usage is TRBJ1-6, with 7 bases matching TRBD1. The CDR3 is 15 amino acids. CDR1 is GTSNPN, CDR2 SVGIG, per germline (reference sequence). The ends lost 5 bases at V and 0 bases at J; junction bases unmatched: 4. The CDR3 DNA reads as TGTGCCTGGGGACAGGACAGCTCCTATAATTCACCCCTCCACTTT. Protein sequence: CAWGQDSSYNSPLHF.

This clonotype was picked up a small number of times. This chain joins TRBV12-3 or TRBV12-4 and TRBJ1-2, with D uncertain. V dropped 0 bases and J dropped 4 bases, with 6 bases sitting between them. The CDR3 loop spans 13 amino acids. The CDR3 DNA follows: TGTGCCAGCAGTTTAGCCCCGACCTATGGCTACACCTTC. Translated, it gives CASSLAPTYGYTF.

This clonotype was counted many times. V is TRBV2 and J is TRBJ2-3; unclear D gene. The germline CDR1 and CDR2 sequences are SNHLY and FYNNEI. V was shortened by 7 bases and J by 6 bases, with 8 bases between the two germline ends. The CDR3 has 11 amino acids. The CDR3 here is CASTARDTQYF. DNA of the CDR3: TGTGCCAGCACCGCTCGTGATACGCAGTATTTT.

A remark on this clonotype: Since a much larger clone is just one base distant, this may be a read error. The V call is TRBV5-1, the J call TRBJ2-7, with D unclear. Germline V gene sequence: CDR1 SGHRS, CDR2 YFSETQ. Trimming took off 0 bases at V and 5 bases at J, with 12 bases between the two ends. The CDR3 extends over 14 amino acids. The CDR3 reads CASSLVPAADEQYF. The CDR3 nucleotides are TGCGCCAGCAGCTTGGTTCCGGCTGCAGACGAGCAGTACTTC.

This clonotype was seen ten or more times. The gene calls are TRBV18 and TRBJ2-3; D is possibly TRBD1 (5 bases). This CDR3 comprises 16 residues. CDR1 and CDR2 from the germline V gene are KGHSH and LQKENI. V shed 0 bases and J shed 2 bases, with 12 bases lying between them. CDR3 sequence (DNA): TGTGCCAGCTCACCACCGTCAGGGATCAACACAGATACGCAGTATTTT. Protein sequence: CASSPPSGINTDTQYF.

This clonotype was recorded at least ten times. The CDR3 DNA sequence: TGTGCCAGCAGCCAAGATCAGGAAAGGGGCAAAAACATTCAGTACTTC. Protein sequence: CASSQDQERGKNIQYF. The V gene is TRBV4-2, the J gene TRBJ2-4; D might be TRBD1 (5 bases). Looked up from germline, CDR1 is LGHNA and CDR2 is YNFKEQ. This CDR3 has 16 amino acids. V lost 0 bases and J 3 bases, leaving 12 bases between the germline ends.

This clonotype has only a few counts. The V call is TRBV5-1, the J call TRBJ2-3; D uncertain. The CDR3 is 15 amino acids. Germline V CDR1 and CDR2: SGHRS, YFSETQ. V gave up 0 bases and J gave up 2 bases, with 10 bases separating them. The CDR3 region is CASSLDPANTDTQYF. The CDR3 DNA reads TGCGCCAGCAGCTTGGATCCAGCGAACACAGATACGCAGTATTTT. The full variable domain, its missing parts supplied by reference TRBV5-1 and TRBJ2-3, is KAGVTQTPRYLIKTRGQQVTLSCSPISGHRSVSWYQQTPGQGLQFLFEYFSETQRNKGNFPGRFSGRQFSNSRSEMNVSTLELGDSALYLCASSLDPANTDTQYFGPGTRLTVL.

The chain joins TRBV7-2 to TRBJ2-3, with D perhaps TRBD1 (6 bases). The V gene lost 4 bases and the J gene lost 1 base, with 12 bases spanning the gap. CDR1 and CDR2 (germline): SGHTA, FQGNSA. This CDR3 is 15 amino acids long. CDR3 loop: CASSWTATGTDTQYF. The CDR3 coding sequence is TGTGCCAGCAGCTGGACAGCGACGGGCACAGATACGCAGTATTTT.

This chain uses TRBV7-8 with TRBJ2-2; 7 bases match TRBD1. The J segment lost 1 base and the V segment lost 1 base, leaving 3 bases of the junction unmatched. Looked up from germline, CDR1 is SGHVS and CDR2 is FQNEAQ. CDR3 length: 16 residues. DNA of the CDR3: TGTGCCAGCAGCTTAGGACGGACAGGGAACACCGGGGAGCTGTTTTTT. Translation: CASSLGRTGNTGELFF. The entire variable domain, with the rest obtained from reference TRBV7-8 and TRBJ2-2, is as follows: GAGVSQSPRYKVAKRGQDVALRCDPISGHVSLFWYQQALGQGPEFLTYFQNEAQLDKSGLPSDRFFAERPEGSVSTLKIQRTQQEDSAVYLCASSLGRTGNTGELFFGEGSRLTVL.

The rearrangement links TRBV7-9 to TRBJ2-7; TRBD2 aligns across 7 bases. V lost 2 bases, J lost 0 bases, and 4 bases stayed unmatched. Germline CDR1 reads SEHNR; CDR2 reads FQNEAQ (reference sequence). CDR3 size: 15 residues. CDR3 sequence: CASSLQGGTSYEQYF. CDR3 DNA: TGTGCCAGCAGCTTACAGGGAGGGACCTCCTACGAGCAGTACTTC.

In regard to this clonotype: A much larger clone lies one base from this, so it may be a read error. V gene TRBV12-3 or TRBV12-4 combines with J gene TRBJ2-1; D uncertain. The CDR3 loop spans 13 amino acids. CDR3 nucleotides: TGTGCCGGCAGTTTTGGGCTAGACTATGAGCAGTTCTTC. Protein product: CAGSFGLDYEQFF.

Regarding this clonotype: A read error may be the cause here, since a much bigger clone is one base away. V and J are TRBV27 and TRBJ2-4; 8 bases line up with TRBD1. The ends lost 0 bases at V and 8 bases at J; junction bases unmatched: 9. This CDR3 has 16 residues. CDR1 and CDR2 (germline): MNHEY, SMNVEV (reference sequence). CDR3 in DNA: TGTGCCAGCAGTTTATCAGAGACAGGGGCGTTGTACATTCAGTACTTC. Protein: CASSLSETGALYIQYF.

The gene calls are TRBV3-1 and TRBJ1-2, with D possibly being TRBD1 (6 bases). V lost 5 bases and J 0 bases, leaving 7 bases between the germline ends. Germline values: CDR1 LGHDT, CDR2 YNNKEL (reference sequence). CDR3 length equals 13 residues. CDR3 amino acids: CASSNRANYGYTF. In DNA form, the CDR3 reads TGTGCCAGCAGCAACAGGGCTAACTATGGCTACACCTTC. Looking up the rest from reference TRBV3-1 and TRBJ1-2 gives the full variable domain: DTAVSQTPKYLVTQMGNDKSIKCEQNLGHDTMYWYKQDSKKFLKIMFSYNNKELIINETVPNRFSPKSPDKAHLNLHINSLELGDSAVYFCASSNRANYGYTFGSGTRLTVV.

This clonotype was seen a handful of times. The V gene is TRBV18, the J gene TRBJ2-3, with TRBD1 identical over 8 bases. CDR1 is KGHSH, CDR2 LQKENI, per germline. J lost 3 bases, V lost 6 bases, and 11 bases had no gene match. The CDR3 is made up of 16 amino acids. The CDR3 DNA reads TGTGCCAGCTCGTCCCGACAGGGGATGGGAACAGATACGCAGTATTTT. This translates into CASSSRQGMGTDTQYF.

This clonotype was detected only a few times. The rearrangement joins TRBV28 to TRBJ1-2; D not resolved. Germline assignment: CDR1 MDHEN and CDR2 SYDVKM. With 4 bases removed from V and 4 bases from J, the gap between germline ends came to 7 bases. The CDR3 has 12 amino acids. As DNA, the CDR3 is TGTGCCAGCAGTTACGGATTCTATGGCTACACCTTC. Protein: CASSYGFYGYTF.

This clonotype has at least ten counts. The J gene is TRBJ1-2, the V gene TRBV25-1; D not certain. The ends were cut back, 1 base at V and 4 bases at J, with 7 bases in the middle. The CDR3 totals 13 residues. Germline lookup yields CDR1 MGHDK and CDR2 SYGVNS. The CDR3 protein is CASSESVSYGYTF. The CDR3 nucleotides are TGTGCCAGCAGTGAATCAGTGAGCTATGGCTACACCTTC.